This is a list of T cell receptor beta chains from one sample in a study of Graves' ophthalmopathy and Graves' hyperthyroidism. One entry per CDR3 protein, called by TCRdb with MiXCR from the multiplex PCR reads. The top ten hold about 3.3% of the sample, which has approximately 700,000 distinct CDR3 sequences, about two fifths seen once. Sample: peripheral blood. The receptors were sampled from an adult man with Graves' ophthalmopathy. Each CDR3 is given with its conserved first and last residue. Each record gives: clone size, D gene, V gene, J gene, CDR3 protein, CDR3 DNA. D genes are given only for firm matches. Not all rows give a size; the values are once, few, many and, for expanded clones, a class.

clone size: many
D gene: TRBD1
V gene: TRBV7-8
J gene: TRBJ1-5
CDR3 protein: CASSPRTGPGQPQHF
CDR3 DNA: TGTGCCAGCAGCCCCCGGACAGGTCCGGGCCAGCCCCAGCATTTT

clone size: many
D gene: TRBD2
V gene: TRBV5-6
J gene: TRBJ2-5
CDR3 protein: CASSRTSGYQETQYF
CDR3 DNA: TGTGCCAGCAGCCGGACTAGCGGGTACCAAGAGACCCAGTACTTC

clone size: few
D gene: NA
V gene: TRBV2
J gene: TRBJ2-7
CDR3 protein: CASSENTAVYEQYF
CDR3 DNA: TGTGCCAGCAGTGAAAATACGGCAGTCTACGAGCAGTACTTC

clone size: many
D gene: NA
V gene: TRBV6-6
J gene: TRBJ1-5
CDR3 protein: CASGAGSDGNQPQHF
CDR3 DNA: TGTGCCAGTGGGGCGGGGAGCGATGGCAATCAGCCCCAGCATTTT

clone size: few
D gene: TRBD1
V gene: TRBV25-1
J gene: TRBJ1-4
CDR3 protein: CAWSGGGAAEKLFF
CDR3 DNA: TGTGCCTGGAGTGGAGGGGGCGCGGCCGAAAAACTGTTTTTT

clone size: NA
D gene: NA
V gene: TRBV10-3
J gene: TRBJ1-6
CDR3 protein: CAIRGQGPKALHF
CDR3 DNA: TGTGCCATCAGGGGGCAGGGGCCCAAAGCCCTCCACTTT

clone size: once
D gene: NA
V gene: TRBV10-3
J gene: TRBJ1-2
CDR3 protein: CAISESDTSNYGYTF
CDR3 DNA: TGTGCCATCAGTGAATCGGACACCTCTAACTATGGCTACACCTTC

clone size: NA
D gene: NA
V gene: TRBV7-9
J gene: TRBJ1-4
CDR3 protein: CASSPGPGINEKLFF
CDR3 DNA: TGTGCCAGCAGTCCTGGGCCAGGGATAAATGAAAAACTGTTTTTT

clone size: once
D gene: TRBD1
V gene: TRBV4-2
J gene: TRBJ2-7
CDR3 protein: CASRGGQGYHEQCF
CDR3 DNA: TGTGCCAGCAGGGGGGGACAGGGGTACCACGAGCAGTGCTTC

clone size: NA
D gene: NA
V gene: TRBV29-1
J gene: TRBJ1-2
CDR3 protein: CSVDRGQWGYTF
CDR3 DNA: TGCAGCGTCGACCGTGGTCAGTGGGGCTACACCTTC

clone size: NA
D gene: TRBD1
V gene: TRBV29-1
J gene: TRBJ2-5
CDR3 protein: CSVTTGGETQYF
CDR3 DNA: TGCAGCGTCACAACAGGGGGGGAGACCCAGTACTTC

clone size: NA
D gene: NA
V gene: TRBV29-1
J gene: TRBJ1-1
CDR3 protein: CSVPTGNTEAFF
CDR3 DNA: TGCAGCGTTCCGACAGGGAACACTGAAGCTTTCTTT

clone size: once
D gene: NA
V gene: TRBV10-3
J gene: TRBJ1-6
CDR3 protein: CAIRGGNSPLHF
CDR3 DNA: TGTGCCATTAGAGGAGGAAATTCACCCCTCCACTTT

clone size: many
D gene: NA
V gene: TRBV5-1
J gene: TRBJ1-1
CDR3 protein: CASSSEAARQAPEAFF
CDR3 DNA: TGCGCCAGCAGTTCAGAGGCCGCACGACAGGCCCCTGAAGCTTTCTTT

clone size: NA
D gene: NA
V gene: TRBV2
J gene: TRBJ1-4
CDR3 protein: CASSESGFREKLFF
CDR3 DNA: TGTGCCAGCAGTGAATCGGGTTTCAGGGAAAAACTGTTTTTT

clone size: many
D gene: TRBD1
V gene: TRBV11-3
J gene: TRBJ1-1
CDR3 protein: CASSHVGGPEAFF
CDR3 DNA: TGTGCCAGCAGTCATGTAGGGGGCCCTGAAGCTTTCTTT

clone size: few
D gene: NA
V gene: TRBV6-5
J gene: TRBJ2-7
CDR3 protein: CASSADRPTHSYEQYF
CDR3 DNA: TGTGCCAGCAGTGCGGACCGCCCAACCCACTCCTACGAGCAGTACTTC

clone size: few
D gene: NA
V gene: TRBV29-1
J gene: TRBJ1-2
CDR3 protein: CSLVGGTYGYTF
CDR3 DNA: TGCAGCTTGGTTGGTGGGACCTATGGCTACACCTTC

clone size: NA
D gene: NA
V gene: TRBV24-1
J gene: TRBJ2-6
CDR3 protein: CATSNGPNTEAF
CDR3 DNA: TGTGCCACCAGTAACGGGCCGAACACTGAAGCTTTC

clone size: many
D gene: NA
V gene: TRBV2
J gene: TRBJ1-5
CDR3 protein: CASRRGGEGFNQPQHF
CDR3 DNA: TGTGCCAGCAGGAGAGGGGGTGAGGGGTTCAATCAGCCCCAGCATTTT

clone size: NA
D gene: NA
V gene: TRBV2
J gene: TRBJ2-2
CDR3 protein: CASSLKRAGLAGELFF
CDR3 DNA: TGTGCCAGCAGTTTAAAAAGGGCGGGATTGGCCGGGGAGCTGTTTTTT

clone size: NA
D gene: NA
V gene: TRBV20-1
J gene: TRBJ2-7
CDR3 protein: CSTQTGPSEQYF
CDR3 DNA: TGCAGTACTCAGACGGGGCCCTCCGAGCAGTACTTC

clone size: NA
D gene: TRBD2
V gene: TRBV29-1
J gene: TRBJ2-1
CDR3 protein: CSVRGAGGGFF
CDR3 DNA: TGCAGCGTGCGGGGGGCGGGTGGGGGGTTCTTC

clone size: NA
D gene: TRBD1
V gene: TRBV11-3
J gene: TRBJ1-2
CDR3 protein: CASSQVSIRDRDDGYTF
CDR3 DNA: TGTGCCAGCAGCCAAGTATCTATAAGGGACAGGGACGATGGCTACACCTTC

clone size: NA
D gene: NA
V gene: TRBV7-9
J gene: TRBJ1-5
CDR3 protein: CASTPVLRVGNQPQHF
CDR3 DNA: TGTGCCAGCACCCCCGTGCTCAGGGTTGGCAATCAGCCCCAGCATTTT

clone size: many
D gene: NA
V gene: TRBV7-2
J gene: TRBJ2-7
CDR3 protein: CASSRQDEQYF
CDR3 DNA: TGTGCCAGCAGCCGACAAGACGAGCAGTACTTC

clone size: NA
D gene: NA
V gene: TRBV9
J gene: TRBJ2-3
CDR3 protein: CASSGKTGTDTQYF
CDR3 DNA: TGTGCCAGCAGCGGGAAGACTGGCACAGATACGCAGTATTTT

clone size: many
D gene: NA
V gene: TRBV2
J gene: TRBJ1-5
CDR3 protein: CASSRSRIDQPQHF
CDR3 DNA: TGTGCCAGCAGTAGGAGCAGAATAGATCAGCCCCAGCATTTT

clone size: NA
D gene: TRBD1
V gene: TRBV25-1
J gene: TRBJ1-2
CDR3 protein: CASSDTGGEGYTF
CDR3 DNA: TGTGCCAGCAGTGACACAGGGGGCGAAGGCTACACCTTC

clone size: NA
D gene: NA
V gene: TRBV20-1
J gene: TRBJ1-3
CDR3 protein: CSAAFSAGLYF
CDR3 DNA: TGCAGTGCCGCCTTCTCTGCGGGGTTATATTTT

clone size: NA
D gene: NA
V gene: TRBV29-1
J gene: TRBJ2-7
CDR3 protein: CSVGGTSEQYF
CDR3 DNA: TGCAGCGTTGGTGGGACATCCGAGCAGTACTTC

clone size: many
D gene: NA
V gene: TRBV10-3
J gene: TRBJ1-4
CDR3 protein: CASRSWGANEKLFF
CDR3 DNA: TGTGCCAGCCGCTCTTGGGGAGCTAATGAAAAACTGTTTTTT

clone size: few
D gene: NA
V gene: TRBV3-1
J gene: TRBJ2-5
CDR3 protein: CASSQDQGFQGTQYF
CDR3 DNA: TGTGCCAGCAGCCAAGATCAGGGTTTTCAAGGGACCCAGTACTTC